These 15 T cell receptor beta chains originate from one sample sequenced in a study of beta chain features in type 1 diabetes. Reverse transcription of all isolated RNA meant that expressed TCRB transcripts were sequenced. Here immunoSEQ multiplex PCR was the method, and the copy in TCRdb shows in-frame clones only, minus some. Of hundreds of thousands of clones in the sample, roughly 8% were seen once. The specimen was central memory CD4+ T cells from blood. These receptor sequences come from a woman between 18 and 30 years old in good health.

This clone was detected only a few times. The J gene is TRBJ2-2, the V gene TRBV7-2; no clear D. From germline, CDR1 is SGHTA and CDR2 FQGNSA. V was clipped by 7 bases and J by 1 base, with 13 bases between them. The CDR3 covers 15 residues. The CDR3 DNA is TGTGCCAGCACCCTAGGAAATTGGAACACCGGGGAGCTGTTTTTT. Amino acid sequence: CASTLGNWNTGELFF.

The chain recombines TRBV6-5 with TRBJ2-5; tentatively, D is TRBD2 (5 bases). Germline loops: CDR1 MNHEY, CDR2 SVGAGI. The CDR3 covers 15 residues. Trimming pared 5 bases from V and 5 bases from J, leaving 18 bases between. CDR3 nucleotide sequence: TGTGCCAGCAGTCTCTGGCCCGCGGGTCCTGAGACCCAGTACTTC. Protein sequence: CASSLWPAGPETQYF.

This clone was counted only a few times. The gene calls are TRBV4-1 and TRBJ2-7; perhaps TRBD1 as D (6 bases). CDR1 and CDR2 (germline): MGHRA, YSYEKL. There are 15 residues in the CDR3. With 0 bases removed from V and 6 bases from J, the gap between germline ends came to 15 bases. The CDR3 bases are TGCGCCAGCAGCCAAGAACATGGGGGCGCGGGCGAGCAGTACTTC. Residues: CASSQEHGGAGEQYF.

A few counts support this clone. The V call is TRBV10-3, the J call TRBJ2-1, with 8 bases aligning to TRBD2. CDR3 size: 13 residues. J gave up 5 bases and V 10 bases, and 7 bases lay outside the gene matches. Germline values: CDR1 ENHRY, CDR2 SYGVKD. CDR3 sequence: CANQAGVNNEQFF. CDR3 coding DNA: TGTGCCAACCAAGCGGGGGTCAACAATGAGCAGTTCTTC.

In its sample, this clone was seen many times. The chain employs TRBV4-2 and TRBJ2-1; 10 bases match TRBD2. The CDR3 loop spans 15 amino acids. The V gene's germline CDR1 is LGHNA and CDR2 YNFKEQ. V shed 1 base and J 4 bases; nucleotides not matched to a gene: 1. CDR3 sequence reads: CASSQASGGYNEQFF. As DNA, the CDR3 is TGTGCCAGCAGCCAAGCTAGCGGGGGATACAATGAGCAGTTCTTC.

This clone was observed a few times. The chain has TRBV7-9 and TRBJ1-3; weak D call: TRBD1 (5 bases). Trimming took 5 bases from V and 3 from J, leaving 8 bases between them. The CDR3 is made up of 13 amino acids. CDR1 is SEHNR, CDR2 FQNEAQ, per germline (reference sequence). The CDR3 DNA sequence: TGTGCCAGCAGCAGACAGCTTGGAAACACCATATATTTT. It yields the protein CASSRQLGNTIYF.

This clone appeared a few times. The chain joins TRBV7-4 to TRBJ2-3; D remains ambiguous. CDR3 length: 16 residues. Germline V gives CDR1 SGHVT, CDR2 SQSDAQ. Trimming cost V 2 bases and J 6 bases, with 18 bases left between them. Written as DNA, the CDR3 is TGTGCCAGCAGCTTACCTGACGGTGCGAGGAGCGATACGCAGTATTTT. Its translation is CASSLPDGARSDTQYF.

The rearrangement links TRBV6-5 to TRBJ1-4; D is ambiguous. CDR3 size: 14 residues. V shed 0 bases and J shed 8 bases, with 10 bases lying between them. Per germline, CDR1 MNHEY and CDR2 SVGAGI. The CDR3 DNA is TGTGCCAGCAGTTACTCGGGCCCGCCCGAAAAACTGTTTTTT. Amino acid sequence: CASSYSGPPEKLFF.

The rearrangement links TRBV7-9 to TRBJ1-4, with TRBD1 matching over 8 bases. The CDR3 is made up of 14 amino acids. The J segment lost 5 bases and the V segment lost 5 bases, leaving 4 bases of the junction unmatched. Germline assignment: CDR1 SEHNR and CDR2 FQNEAQ (reference sequence). The CDR3 sequence is CASSQGQGNEKLFF. CDR3 nucleotide sequence: TGTGCCAGCAGCCAAGGACAGGGAAATGAAAAACTGTTTTTT.

In this sample, this clone turned up a few times. The chain combines TRBV5-1 with TRBJ2-3; tentatively, D is TRBD1 (5 bases). V lost 0 bases to trimming and J lost 6 bases, with 20 bases between them. The CDR3 totals 17 residues. CDR1 is SGHRS and CDR2 is YFSETQ in the germline V gene. The CDR3 DNA follows: TGCGCCAGCAGCTTGGGGCAGGATTTGGGGCCCTGGGATACGCAGTATTTT. This codes for CASSLGQDLGPWDTQYF. Drawing the rest from reference TRBV5-1 and TRBJ2-3, the complete variable domain is KAGVTQTPRYLIKTRGQQVTLSCSPISGHRSVSWYQQTPGQGLQFLFEYFSETQRNKGNFPGRFSGRQFSNSRSEMNVSTLELGDSALYLCASSLGQDLGPWDTQYFGPGTRLTVL.

This clone was picked up a small number of times. The chain carries TRBV11-2 and TRBJ2-1; 9 positions agree with TRBD2. Germline V gene sequence: CDR1 SGHAT, CDR2 FQNNGV. V was clipped by 6 bases and J by 7 bases; unmatched bases: 7. This CDR3 is built from 14 residues. In DNA form, the CDR3 reads TGTGCCAGCAGTTCGGGACTAGCAAAGAATGAGCAGTTCTTC. Translation: CASSSGLAKNEQFF.

This clone has only a few counts. This rearrangement joins TRBV28 to TRBJ2-2; D is ambiguous. This CDR3 contains 12 residues. Germline V gene lookup returns CDR1 MDHEN and CDR2 SYDVKM. Trimming stripped 1 base from V and 7 bases from J, with 4 bases between. CDR3 bases: TGTGCCAGCAGTTTATCATACGGGGAGCTGTTTTTT. As protein: CASSLSYGELFF.

This clone was found many times. This chain joins TRBV6-1 and TRBJ1-5; D unresolved. V lost 10 bases and J 2 bases, leaving 12 bases between the germline ends. Germline V gene sequence: CDR1 MNHNS, CDR2 SASEGT. The CDR3 is 13 residues long. In nucleotides, the CDR3 is TGTGCCACCCGATGGGAGGGCAATCAGCCCCAGCATTTT. Amino acid sequence: CATRWEGNQPQHF.

V and J are TRBV5-1 and TRBJ2-5; 15 bases fit TRBD2. V lost 3 bases and J lost 3; bases outside the gene matches: 3. Germline V gives CDR1 SGHRS, CDR2 YFSETQ. This CDR3 is built from 16 residues. The CDR3: CASSSGLAGGKETQYF. The CDR3 DNA reads TGCGCCAGCAGCTCAGGACTAGCGGGAGGGAAAGAGACCCAGTACTTC.

CDR3 coding DNA: TGCGCCAGCAGCCAAGATCTTCTGACAGGTTCCAATGAAAAACTGTTTTTT. This encodes CASSQDLLTGSNEKLFF. The chain is built from TRBV4-1 and TRBJ1-4, with D perhaps matching TRBD1 (6 bases). Trimming stripped 0 bases from V and 5 bases from J, with 16 bases between. Germline CDR1 is MGHRA and CDR2 is YSYEKL. The CDR3 has 17 residues.